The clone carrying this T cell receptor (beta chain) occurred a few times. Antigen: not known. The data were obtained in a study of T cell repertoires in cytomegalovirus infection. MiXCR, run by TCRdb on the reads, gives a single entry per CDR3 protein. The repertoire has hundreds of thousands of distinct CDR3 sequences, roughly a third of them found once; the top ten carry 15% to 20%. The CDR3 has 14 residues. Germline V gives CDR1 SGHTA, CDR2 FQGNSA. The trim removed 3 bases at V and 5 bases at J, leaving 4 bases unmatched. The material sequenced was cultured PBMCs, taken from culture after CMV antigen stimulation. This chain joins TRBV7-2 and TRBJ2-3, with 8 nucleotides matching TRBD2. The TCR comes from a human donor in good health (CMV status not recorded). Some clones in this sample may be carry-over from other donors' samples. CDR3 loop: CASSFSRGGDTQYF. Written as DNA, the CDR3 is TGTGCCAGCAGCTTCTCCCGGGGGGGAGATACGCAGTATTTT. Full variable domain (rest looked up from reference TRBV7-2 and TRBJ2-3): GAGVSQSPSNKVTEKGKDVELRCDPISGHTALYWYRQSLGQGLEFLIYFQGNSAPDKSGLPSDRFSAERTGGSVSTLTIQRTQQEDSAVYLCASSFSRGGDTQYFGPGTRLTVL.